The 17 T cell receptor beta chains reported below all come from one sample, sequenced in a study of shared clonotypes between healthy human individuals. The data were produced by immunoSEQ multiplex PCR, yet TCRdb's version contains in-frame clones alone and is incomplete. The table lists some 2.3 million clones, approximately 93% of them singletons, with about 0.39% in the top ten. The sequencing sample was made of naive CD4+ T cells from PBMCs. Sample subset: CD45RA+ positively selected. The receptor set was obtained from a man younger than 30 in good health. Some clones in this sample may be carry-over from other donors' samples.

This rearrangement joins TRBV5-1 to TRBJ2-1; 12 bases agree with TRBD2. The CDR3 contains 16 residues. Losses at the gene ends were 5 bases for V and 9 bases for J; bases not matched to a gene: 12. Germline V gene data show CDR1 as SGHRS and CDR2 as YFSETQ. CDR3 sequence reads: CASSTGTSGSPTEQFF. In nucleotides, the CDR3 is TGCGCCAGCAGTACCGGGACTAGCGGGTCTCCTACTGAGCAGTTCTTC.

The chain links TRBV28 to TRBJ2-3; D is undetermined. With 5 bases removed from V and 4 bases from J, the gap between germline ends came to 7 bases. Germline CDR1 is MDHEN and CDR2 is SYDVKM. This CDR3 comprises 12 residues. CDR3 DNA sequence: TGTGCCAGCAGTGCGATCGCAGATACGCAGTATTTT. Translated, it gives CASSAIADTQYF.

This clone came up a few times. Here the CDR3 DNA reads TGTGCCAGCAGTCCCACGGTACAGATTAACACTGAAGCTTTCTTT. Amino acids: CASSPTVQINTEAFF. J is TRBJ1-1 and V is TRBV28; D gene uncertain. The germline gives CDR1 MDHEN, CDR2 SYDVKM. V shed 5 bases and J shed 2 bases, with 15 bases lying between them. This CDR3 spans 15 amino acids.

This sequence joins TRBV5-1 and TRBJ2-3; weak D call: TRBD2 (5 bases). Trimming pared 0 bases from V and 6 bases from J, leaving 20 bases between. Germline V gives CDR1 SGHRS, CDR2 YFSETQ. There are 17 residues in the CDR3. The CDR3 reads CASSLEGSRTRRDTQYF. The CDR3, as DNA: TGCGCCAGCAGCTTGGAAGGTAGTAGGACTCGTCGGGATACGCAGTATTTT.

The chain joins TRBV19 to TRBJ2-7; D gene ambiguous. The germline V gene encodes CDR1 LNHDA and CDR2 SQIVND (reference sequence). The CDR3 is 14 residues long. Trimming shortened V by 3 bases and J by 2 bases, and 11 bases separated the two germline ends. The CDR3, as DNA: TGTGCCAGTAGTATCCAGGCCGCAGCCTACGAGCAGTACTTC. This sequence encodes CASSIQAAAYEQYF.

The V and J genes are TRBV11-2 and TRBJ2-7; D might be TRBD1 (5 bases). Between the trimmed V and J ends, which lost 6 bases and 7 bases, there was a span of 10 bases. Germline lookup yields CDR1 SGHAT and CDR2 FQNNGV. The CDR3 totals 11 residues. The CDR3 DNA follows: TGTGCCAGCAGTGTACGGACAGAGCAGTACTTC. This translates into CASSVRTEQYF.

This rearrangement joins TRBV4-2 to TRBJ2-3; D is tentatively TRBD1 or TRBD2 (6 bases each). V lost 1 base to trimming and J lost 6 bases, with 11 bases between them. This CDR3 comprises 14 residues. Germline values: CDR1 LGHNA, CDR2 YNFKEQ. The CDR3 loop is CASSQVRGPDTQYF. Here the CDR3 DNA reads TGTGCCAGCAGCCAAGTTCGGGGGCCGGATACGCAGTATTTT.

V gene TRBV30 combines with J gene TRBJ2-3; 10 bases match TRBD1. Germline trimming cut 1 base from V and 6 bases from J; bases unmatched to any gene: 10. This CDR3 is built from 16 residues. CDR1 GTSNPN and CDR2 SVGIG come from the germline V gene (reference sequence). The CDR3 region has the DNA TGTGCCTGGAGTGACCAGACCGGGACAGGGGAGGATACGCAGTATTTT. Residues: CAWSDQTGTGEDTQYF.

The chain carries TRBV6-1 and TRBJ2-1; no reliable D call. V was shortened by 4 bases and J by 0 bases, with 13 bases between the two germline ends. The germline gives CDR1 MNHNS, CDR2 SASEGT. The length of the CDR3 is 16 residues. DNA of the CDR3: TGTGCCAGCAGTGGCCAGACGGCCCACTCCTACAATGAGCAGTTCTTC. This codes for CASSGQTAHSYNEQFF.

The chain uses TRBV4-1 and TRBJ2-7, with unresolved D. The CDR3 extends over 16 amino acids. CDR1 is MGHRA, CDR2 YSYEKL, per germline. Trimming took 0 bases from V and 2 from J, leaving 14 bases between them. This chain's CDR3 is CASSQDTNRIPYEQYF. The CDR3 DNA reads TGCGCCAGCAGCCAAGACACCAACCGTATCCCCTACGAGCAGTACTTC.

V is TRBV7-6 and J is TRBJ2-7, with 7 bases fitting TRBD1. The ends lost 5 bases at V and 5 bases at J; junction bases unmatched: 12. Germline lookup yields CDR1 SGHVS and CDR2 FNYEAQ. CDR3 size: 15 residues. CDR3 nucleotides: TGTGCCAGCAGCATCCCTGGGACAGCTCGTGACGAGCAGTACTTC. Protein product: CASSIPGTARDEQYF.

This chain uses TRBV20-1 with TRBJ2-1; D is undetermined. The germline gives CDR1 DFQATT, CDR2 SNEGSKA (reference sequence). V lost 6 bases to trimming and J lost 4 bases, with 7 bases between them. This CDR3 is built from 11 residues. The CDR3 DNA is TGCAGTGCCCAAGCGTACAATGAGCAGTTCTTC. It encodes CSAQAYNEQFF.

V is TRBV5-4 and J is TRBJ2-7; 7 bases align to TRBD1. Germline V gene lookup returns CDR1 SGHNT and CDR2 YYREEE (reference sequence). Unmatched junction bases numbered 5, after V lost 2 bases and J lost 0 bases. The CDR3 is 15 amino acids. DNA of the CDR3: TGTGCCAGCAGCTTTGGGACAGCCAACTCCTACGAGCAGTACTTC. This translates into CASSFGTANSYEQYF.

As for this clone: The sample contains more than one DNA sequence encoding this CDR3. The chain uses TRBV7-9 and TRBJ1-2, with a tentative D call TRBD1 (5 bases). The CDR3 has 13 amino acids. The V gene's germline CDR1 is SEHNR and CDR2 FQNEAQ (reference sequence). V lost 5 bases to trimming and J lost 4 bases, with 11 bases between them. This CDR3 reads CASSPQGGYGYTF. The CDR3 nucleotides are TGTGCCAGCAGCCCCCAGGGAGGCTATGGCTACACCTTC.

The rearrangement uses TRBV5-1 and TRBJ2-7, with 7 bases identical to TRBD1. Germline CDR1 and CDR2: SGHRS and YFSETQ. V lost 3 bases, J lost 5 bases, and 11 bases stayed unmatched. The CDR3 covers 15 residues. In DNA form, the CDR3 reads TGCGCCAGCAGCTCGTCCGACGACAGGGTAAACGAGCAGTACTTC. Translation: CASSSSDDRVNEQYF.

The rearrangement uses TRBV19 and TRBJ1-1, with D unclear. The V end lost 7 bases, the J end lost 6 bases, and 15 bases lay between the germline ends. CDR3 length: 13 residues. In germline, CDR1 is LNHDA, CDR2 SQIVND (reference sequence). The CDR3 coding sequence is TGTGCCAGTAAGACATATAGGGTTTCTGAAGCTTTCTTT. As protein: CASKTYRVSEAFF.

The V gene is TRBV6-1, the J gene TRBJ2-1, with 13 positions matching TRBD2. Germline CDR1 MNHNS, CDR2 SASEGT. V gave up 3 bases and J gave up 8 bases; unmatched junction bases: 7. CDR3 length equals 16 residues. CDR3 coding DNA: TGTGCCAGCAGTGACTGGACTAGCGGGAGTGGGGATGAGCAGTTCTTC. It specifies CASSDWTSGSGDEQFF.